The 27 T cell receptor beta chains below all came from one sample that was sequenced in a study of cytomegalovirus exposure and HLA in healthy donors. Primers for the PCR totalled 60 Vbeta and 13 Jbeta. TCRdb keeps only in-frame clones here, not all; method: immunoSEQ multiplex PCR. The sample shows 120,000 to 150,000 clones, around 75% of them seen only once. Input material: PBMCs. The receptors originated from a woman younger than 45 in good health and CMV-seronegative.

The chain couples TRBV6-5 to TRBJ2-3; 12 bases agree with TRBD2. In germline, CDR1 is MNHEY, CDR2 SVGAGI. The CDR3 consists of 16 residues. Trimming took 3 bases from V and 4 from J; bases not matched to a gene: 5. CDR3 nucleotide sequence: TGTGCCAGCAGTTATTCGACTAGCGGGGGACCAGATACGCAGTATTTT. Translation: CASSYSTSGGPDTQYF.

This chain joins TRBV28 and TRBJ2-5, with 9 nucleotides matching TRBD1. This CDR3 comprises 14 residues. The ends lost 6 bases at V and 4 bases at J; junction bases unmatched: 6. CDR1 MDHEN and CDR2 SYDVKM come from the germline V gene. The CDR3 DNA reads TGTGCCAGCAGGATAACAGGGGGCAGAGAGACCCAGTACTTC. Translating gives CASRITGGRETQYF.

There are a few counts of this clone. This chain joins TRBV7-9 and TRBJ1-2; 8 bases fit TRBD1. Germline V gene data show CDR1 as SEHNR and CDR2 as FQNEAQ (reference sequence). The CDR3 is 15 amino acids. The V gene end was trimmed by 5 bases and the J gene end by 0 bases; junction bases not matched to a gene: 5. The DNA for the CDR3 is TGTGCCAGCAGCGTTACAGGGGGGACTAACTATGGCTACACCTTC. Translated, it gives CASSVTGGTNYGYTF.

The chain recombines TRBV6-5 with TRBJ2-2, with a weak D call TRBD2 (5 bases). The CDR3 contains 11 residues. V was cut by 11 bases and J by 7 bases, with 11 bases left in between. Germline V gene lookup returns CDR1 MNHEY and CDR2 SVGAGI. CDR3 loop: CAAGRGGELFF. The CDR3 DNA follows: TGTGCCGCCGGTCGGGGCGGGGAGCTGTTTTTT.

This clone came up once. The chain combines TRBV27 with TRBJ2-1, with TRBD2 identical over 8 bases. In germline, CDR1 is MNHEY, CDR2 SMNVEV (reference sequence). The CDR3 has 17 amino acids. With 6 bases clipped from V and 2 bases from J, the junction kept 12 bases outside the gene matches. The CDR3 sequence: CASRLLGTGGTYNEQFF. In nucleotides, the CDR3 is TGTGCCAGCAGACTCTTAGGGACGGGGGGGACCTACAATGAGCAGTTCTTC.

For the CDR3, the DNA is TGTGCCAGCAGCTTAGATTTCAGGATTAGCGGGGGGAACAATGAGCAGTTCTTC. Translation: CASSLDFRISGGNNEQFF. The genes are TRBV11-2 and TRBJ2-1; 10 positions match TRBD2. The V segment lost 0 bases and the J segment 5 bases; nucleotides outside the gene matches: 10. Germline V lookup: CDR1 SGHAT, CDR2 FQNNGV. The CDR3 length is 18 residues.

This clone was picked up a small number of times. This sequence joins TRBV7-9 and TRBJ1-3; D may be TRBD1 (6 bases). Trimming pared 5 bases from V and 2 bases from J, leaving 22 bases between. Germline V gene sequence: CDR1 SEHNR, CDR2 FQNEAQ (reference sequence). The CDR3 contains 18 residues. CDR3 nucleotide sequence: TGTGCCAGCAGCATCGCGGGGGCAGGGCACTCCGCTGGAAACACCATATATTTT. Its protein product is CASSIAGAGHSAGNTIYF. Supplemented by reference TRBV7-9 and TRBJ1-3, the full variable domain reads DTGVSQNPRHKITKRGQNVTFRCDPISEHNRLYWYRQTLGQGPEFLTYFQNEAQLEKSRLLSDRFSAERPKGSFSTLEIQRTEQGDSAMYLCASSIAGAGHSAGNTIYFGEGSWLTVV.

The J gene is TRBJ2-7, the V gene TRBV27; D call uncertain. Trimming pared 4 bases from V and 3 bases from J, leaving 4 bases between. Germline CDR1 reads MNHEY; CDR2 reads SMNVEV (reference sequence). This CDR3 has 11 amino acids. CDR3 sequence reads: CASSYYYEQYF. As DNA, the CDR3 is TGTGCCAGCAGTTACTACTACGAGCAGTACTTC.

This chain links TRBV7-9 with TRBJ2-1; no firm D call. The CDR3 is 12 residues long. The germline V gene encodes CDR1 SEHNR and CDR2 FQNEAQ (reference sequence). V was shortened by 4 bases and J by 2 bases, with 3 bases between the two germline ends. CDR3 bases: TGTGCCAGCAGCTCAACCTACAATGAGCAGTTCTTC. It is translated as CASSSTYNEQFF.

The genes are TRBV11-2 and TRBJ2-1; 9 bases are a match to TRBD1. The CDR3 runs 15 residues. The V gene end was trimmed by 4 bases and the J gene end by 7 bases; junction bases not matched to a gene: 8. Germline CDR1 and CDR2: SGHAT and FQNNGV. CDR3 nucleotide sequence: TGTGCCAGCAGCTCTCACCTGACAGGGGGGAATGAGCAGTTCTTC. It specifies CASSSHLTGGNEQFF. Combining the CDR3 with reference TRBV11-2 and TRBJ2-1 gives the whole variable domain EAGVAQSPRYKIIEKRQSVAFWCNPISGHATLYWYQQILGQGPKLLIQFQNNGVVDDSQLPKDRFSAERLKGVDSTLKIQPAKLEDSAVYLCASSSHLTGGNEQFFGPGTRLTVL.

The table lists this clone with a few counts. The J gene is TRBJ1-5, the V gene TRBV2, with D perhaps matching TRBD1 (5 bases). The CDR3 runs to 13 residues. The ends were cut back, 6 bases at V and 2 bases at J, with 8 bases in the middle. The V gene's germline CDR1 is SNHLY and CDR2 FYNNEI. The CDR3 sequence is CASRWGGNQPQHF. CDR3 nucleotides: TGTGCCAGCAGGTGGGGGGGCAATCAGCCCCAGCATTTT.

The gene calls are TRBV7-3 and TRBJ2-5, with 8 bases fitting TRBD2. This CDR3 region has 14 residues. In germline, CDR1 is SGHTA, CDR2 FQGTGA. The V and J ends lost 3 bases and 4 bases, in that order; junction bases with no gene match: 4. The CDR3 DNA follows: TGTGCCAGCAGCTTCGCCGGGGGGGCAGAGACCCAGTACTTC. Protein product: CASSFAGGAETQYF. Using reference TRBV7-3 and TRBJ2-5 for the parts outside the CDR3, the full variable domain is GAGVSQTPSNKVTEKGKYVELRCDPISGHTALYWYRQSLGQGPEFLIYFQGTGAADDSGLPNDRFFAVRPEGSVSTLKIQRTERGDSAVYLCASSFAGGAETQYFGPGTRLLVL.

The J gene is TRBJ2-1, the V gene TRBV18; D uncertain. The CDR3 consists of 13 residues. V was pared by 2 bases and J by 9 bases, with 11 bases between. Germline V gene lookup returns CDR1 KGHSH and CDR2 LQKENI. The CDR3 nucleotides are TGTGCCAGCTCACCATCTACCCCTCTTGAGCAGTTCTTC. It codes for CASSPSTPLEQFF.

The rearrangement links TRBV4-1 to TRBJ1-5; 8 bases fit TRBD1. The CDR3 runs 16 residues. V was pared by 0 bases and J by 9 bases, with 10 bases of the junction left unmatched. The germline V gene encodes CDR1 MGHRA and CDR2 YSYEKL. CDR3 in amino acids: CASSQEHRGGMGPQHF. CDR3 bases: TGCGCCAGCAGCCAAGAACACAGGGGGGGGATGGGGCCCCAGCATTTT.

The rearrangement joins TRBV9 to TRBJ2-3; 12 positions agree with TRBD2. The CDR3 totals 17 residues. The V gene's germline CDR1 is SGDLS and CDR2 YYNGEE. V shed 2 bases and J 1 base; nucleotides not matched to a gene: 5. The CDR3: CASSVGTSGSGTDTQYF. In nucleotides, the CDR3 is TGTGCCAGCAGCGTGGGGACTAGCGGGTCGGGCACAGATACGCAGTATTTT. The full variable domain, with the rest looked up from reference TRBV9 and TRBJ2-3, is DSGVTQTPKHLITATGQRVTLRCSPRSGDLSVYWYQQSLDQGLQFLIQYYNGEERAKGNILERFSAQQFPDLHSELNLSSLELGDSALYFCASSVGTSGSGTDTQYFGPGTRLTVL.

This chain uses TRBV5-1 with TRBJ2-5, with 8 bases aligning to TRBD2. V shed 7 bases and J 3 bases; nucleotides not matched to a gene: 11. CDR3 length: 15 amino acids. Germline V gene data show CDR1 as SGHRS and CDR2 as YFSETQ. The CDR3 protein is CASRLTGGREETQYF. CDR3 DNA sequence: TGCGCCAGCCGTTTGACGGGGGGGAGGGAAGAGACCCAGTACTTC.

The gene calls are TRBV7-2 and TRBJ2-2; 11 bases fit TRBD2. Germline V gives CDR1 SGHTA, CDR2 FQGNSA. The CDR3 consists of 15 residues. Losses at the gene ends were 0 bases for V and 7 bases for J; bases not matched to a gene: 1. The CDR3 DNA reads as TGTGCCAGCAGCTTAGCGCTAGCGGGAGGCGGGGAGCTGTTTTTT. It encodes CASSLALAGGGELFF.

This clone occurred a few times. The rearrangement links TRBV5-1 to TRBJ1-2; 12 nucleotides line up with TRBD1. V trimming: 3 bases; J trimming: 3 bases; junction bases outside the gene matches: 3. CDR3 length: 15 residues. In germline, CDR1 is SGHRS, CDR2 YFSETQ. DNA of the CDR3: TGCGCCAGCAGCTGGGGACAGGGGGCATACTATGGCTACACCTTC. As protein: CASSWGQGAYYGYTF.

The rearrangement uses TRBV5-1 and TRBJ2-7; D is undetermined. The CDR3 is 13 amino acids. Trimming removed 3 bases at V and 0 bases at J, with 7 bases between. Germline CDR1 reads SGHRS; CDR2 reads YFSETQ. The CDR3 reads CASSSVSSYEQYF. In DNA form, the CDR3 reads TGCGCCAGCAGCTCCGTTAGCTCCTACGAGCAGTACTTC.

The rearrangement links TRBV20-1 to TRBJ2-5, with TRBD1 as a possible D gene (5 bases). The V end lost 3 bases, the J end lost 3 bases, and 5 bases lay between the germline ends. CDR1 and CDR2 from the germline V gene are DFQATT and SNEGSKA (reference sequence). The CDR3 sequence is 11 residues long. The CDR3 loop reads CSARDKETQYF. The DNA for the CDR3 is TGCAGTGCTAGGGACAAAGAGACCCAGTACTTC.

As DNA, the CDR3 is TGTGCCAGCAGTTACGCGGGGACAGGTGCCTTCTACGAGCAGTACTTC. Translated, it gives CASSYAGTGAFYEQYF. V and J are TRBV6-5 and TRBJ2-7; 8 bases agree with TRBD1. The CDR3 runs to 16 residues. The junction had 9 bases not matched to a gene; V was cut back by 2 bases and J by 3 bases. Per germline, CDR1 MNHEY and CDR2 SVGAGI.

This sequence joins TRBV7-3 and TRBJ2-1; TRBD2 agrees at 8 bases. Germline CDR1 is SGHTA and CDR2 is FQGTGA. V gave up 1 base and J gave up 4 bases; unmatched junction bases: 6. CDR3 length: 16 residues. CDR3 in DNA: TGTGCCAGCAGCTTAAATCCAGCGGGGGATTACAATGAGCAGTTCTTC. It specifies CASSLNPAGDYNEQFF.

The rearrangement uses TRBV7-2 and TRBJ2-7, with TRBD2 identical over 10 bases. CDR1 and CDR2 (germline): SGHTA, FQGNSA. V lost 0 bases and J lost 6; bases outside the gene matches: 8. This CDR3 has 16 amino acids. CDR3 sequence reads: CASSLAPSGSFGEQYF. The CDR3 DNA reads as TGTGCCAGCAGCTTAGCTCCTAGCGGGAGTTTTGGCGAGCAGTACTTC.

The chain has TRBV5-1 and TRBJ1-2; no definite D call. This CDR3 comprises 13 residues. Germline V lookup: CDR1 SGHRS, CDR2 YFSETQ. Trimming stripped 4 bases from V and 7 bases from J, with 14 bases between. The CDR3 here is CASSAEVGRGYTF. CDR3 nucleotides: TGCGCCAGCAGCGCGGAGGTGGGCCGTGGCTACACCTTC. Drawing the rest from reference TRBV5-1 and TRBJ1-2, the complete variable domain is KAGVTQTPRYLIKTRGQQVTLSCSPISGHRSVSWYQQTPGQGLQFLFEYFSETQRNKGNFPGRFSGRQFSNSRSEMNVSTLELGDSALYLCASSAEVGRGYTFGSGTRLTVV.

V and J are TRBV27 and TRBJ1-2; D is undetermined. Trimming shortened V by 2 bases and J by 8 bases, and 9 bases separated the two germline ends. Germline lookup yields CDR1 MNHEY and CDR2 SMNVEV (reference sequence). The CDR3 has 12 amino acids. The CDR3: CASSLGGSGYTF. In nucleotides, the CDR3 is TGTGCCAGCAGTTTAGGCGGGAGCGGCTACACCTTC.

This clone was seen more than once but under ten times. This chain uses TRBV6-4 with TRBJ2-6, with a tentative D call TRBD2 (6 bases). Trimming pared 4 bases from V and 2 bases from J, leaving 6 bases between. CDR1 and CDR2 from the germline V gene are MRHNA and SNTAGT. CDR3 length: 14 amino acids. The CDR3 loop is CASSGGAGANVLTF. CDR3 DNA sequence: TGTGCCAGCAGTGGGGGGGCTGGGGCCAACGTCCTGACTTTC.

V is TRBV7-8 and J is TRBJ2-5; 9 bases agree with TRBD1. This CDR3 region has 16 residues. V shed 5 bases, J shed 2 bases, and the junction held 9 bases outside the gene matches. Per the germline V gene, CDR1 is SGHVS and CDR2 is FQNEAQ. In nucleotides, the CDR3 is TGTGCCAGCAGCCCCCCTGGGACAGGGTTTCAAGAGACCCAGTACTTC. It is translated as CASSPPGTGFQETQYF.